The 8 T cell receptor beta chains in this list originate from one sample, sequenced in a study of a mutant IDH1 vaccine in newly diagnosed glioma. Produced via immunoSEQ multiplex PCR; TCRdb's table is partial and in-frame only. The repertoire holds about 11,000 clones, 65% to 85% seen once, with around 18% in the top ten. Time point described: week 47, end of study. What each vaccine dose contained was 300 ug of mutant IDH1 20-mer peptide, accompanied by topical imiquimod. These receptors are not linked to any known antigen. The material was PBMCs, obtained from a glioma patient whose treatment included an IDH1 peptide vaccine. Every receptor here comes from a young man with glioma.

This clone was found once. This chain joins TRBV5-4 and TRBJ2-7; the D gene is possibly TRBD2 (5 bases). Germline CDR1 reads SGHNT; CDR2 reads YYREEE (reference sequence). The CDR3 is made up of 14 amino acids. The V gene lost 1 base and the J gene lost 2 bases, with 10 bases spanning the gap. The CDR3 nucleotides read TGTGCCAGCAGCTTGTTTTACGGGACCTACGAGCAGTACTTC. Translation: CASSLFYGTYEQYF.

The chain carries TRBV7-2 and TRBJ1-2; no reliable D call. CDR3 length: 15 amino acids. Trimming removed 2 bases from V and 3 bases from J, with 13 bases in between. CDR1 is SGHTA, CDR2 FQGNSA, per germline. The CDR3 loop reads CASSLMAGRDYGYTF. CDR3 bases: TGTGCCAGCAGCTTAATGGCGGGCCGGGACTATGGCTACACCTTC.

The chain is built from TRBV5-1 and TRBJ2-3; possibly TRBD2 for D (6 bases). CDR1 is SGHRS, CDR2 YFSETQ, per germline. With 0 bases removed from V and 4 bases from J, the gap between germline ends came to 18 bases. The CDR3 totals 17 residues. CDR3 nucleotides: TGCGCCAGCAGCTTGGCCGGGGGTCACACAAGGGCAGATACGCAGTATTTT. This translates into CASSLAGGHTRADTQYF.

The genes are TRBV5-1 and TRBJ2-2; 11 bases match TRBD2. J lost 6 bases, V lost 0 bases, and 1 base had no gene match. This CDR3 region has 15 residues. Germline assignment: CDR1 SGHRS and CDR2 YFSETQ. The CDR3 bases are TGCGCCAGCAGCTTGGAACTAGCGGGAGCCGGGGAGCTGTTTTTT. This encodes CASSLELAGAGELFF.

The CDR3 DNA follows: TGTGCCAGCAGCTGGCCGGGACAGGGCATTATTGAGCAGTTCTTC. This sequence encodes CASSWPGQGIIEQFF. The chain recombines TRBV5-5 with TRBJ2-1; TRBD1 matches 9 bases. CDR3 length: 15 residues. V dropped 3 bases and J dropped 9; count of bases not matched to a gene: 10. CDR1 and CDR2 from the germline V gene are SGHKS and YYEKEE (reference sequence).

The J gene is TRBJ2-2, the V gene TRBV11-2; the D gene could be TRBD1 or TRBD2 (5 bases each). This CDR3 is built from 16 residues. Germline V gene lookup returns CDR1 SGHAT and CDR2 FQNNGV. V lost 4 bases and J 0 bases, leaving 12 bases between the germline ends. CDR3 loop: CASSSPGASNTGELFF. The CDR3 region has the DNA TGTGCCAGCAGCTCACCCGGGGCTTCGAACACCGGGGAGCTGTTTTTT.

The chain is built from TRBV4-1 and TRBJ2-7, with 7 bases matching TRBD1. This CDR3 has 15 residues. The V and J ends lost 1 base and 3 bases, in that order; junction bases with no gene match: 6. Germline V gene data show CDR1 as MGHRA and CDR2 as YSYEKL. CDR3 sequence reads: CASSQGGTAFYEQYF. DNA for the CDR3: TGCGCCAGCAGCCAAGGGGGGACAGCCTTCTACGAGCAGTACTTC.

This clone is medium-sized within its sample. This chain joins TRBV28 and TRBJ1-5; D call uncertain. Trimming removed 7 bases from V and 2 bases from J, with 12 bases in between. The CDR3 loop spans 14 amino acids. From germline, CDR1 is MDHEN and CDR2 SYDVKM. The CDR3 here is CASTPLLGNQPQHF. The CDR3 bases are TGTGCCAGCACCCCACTCTTGGGCAATCAGCCCCAGCATTTT.